This passage covers 20 T cell receptor beta chains from one sample sequenced in a study of PD-1 and CTLA-4 blockade in melanoma. The method was immunoSEQ multiplex PCR; TCRdb's version includes in-frame clones alone and lacks a portion of them. The sample has about 16,000 clones; approximately 63% are singletons. This material consisted of CD8+ T cells from peripheral blood, taken from a patient given anti-PD-1 treatment. All receptors come from a human donor with melanoma.

V usage is TRBV15 and J usage is TRBJ2-4; D is unresolved. Germline V gene lookup returns CDR1 LNHNV and CDR2 YYDKDF (reference sequence). Trimming cost V 9 bases and J 0 bases, with 12 bases left between them. CDR3 length equals 14 residues. The CDR3 reads CATQTALAKNIQYF. The CDR3 region has the DNA TGTGCCACTCAAACAGCCTTAGCCAAAAACATTCAGTACTTC.

J is TRBJ2-1 and V is TRBV10-3; 11 bases are a match to TRBD2. Germline trimming cut 3 bases from V and 0 bases from J; bases unmatched to any gene: 7. The CDR3 is 18 amino acids. CDR1 is ENHRY and CDR2 is SYGVKD in the germline V gene. The chain's CDR3 is CAISESLAGGPSYNEQFF. The CDR3 region has the DNA TGTGCCATCAGTGAAAGTCTAGCGGGAGGCCCCTCCTACAATGAGCAGTTCTTC.

The CDR3 region has the DNA TGTGCCATCAGTGATAAGAATCAGCCCCAGCATTTT. It encodes CAISDKNQPQHF. The chain combines TRBV10-3 with TRBJ1-5, with D unresolved. Germline loops: CDR1 ENHRY, CDR2 SYGVKD. The V end lost 3 bases, the J end lost 4 bases, and 4 bases lay between the germline ends. The CDR3 length is 12 residues.

V usage is TRBV28 and J usage is TRBJ1-3, with D uncertain. The CDR3 runs to 17 residues. Trimming took 5 bases from V and 1 from J, leaving 18 bases between them. Germline loops: CDR1 MDHEN, CDR2 SYDVKM. The CDR3 loop is CASSKGDLRFSGNTIYF. In nucleotides, the CDR3 is TGTGCCAGCAGTAAAGGCGACCTCAGGTTTTCTGGAAACACCATATATTTT.

The chain links TRBV25-1 to TRBJ2-2; TRBD2 is a possible D gene (6 bases). Germline V gene sequence: CDR1 MGHDK, CDR2 SYGVNS. Trimming left V 4 bases short and J 2 bases short, with 11 bases between. This CDR3 has 15 residues. The CDR3 reads CASSAIAANTGELFF. The DNA of the CDR3 is TGTGCCAGCAGTGCCATAGCGGCCAACACCGGGGAGCTGTTTTTT.

The V gene is TRBV5-6, the J gene TRBJ2-5, with D perhaps TRBD1 (6 bases). Germline V lookup: CDR1 SGHDT, CDR2 YYEEEE. V lost 0 bases and J 4 bases, leaving 19 bases between the germline ends. This CDR3 region has 17 residues. CDR3: CASSLEPGSGEGETQYF. The CDR3, as DNA: TGTGCCAGCAGCTTGGAGCCGGGATCAGGGGAAGGAGAGACCCAGTACTTC. Based on the CDR3 plus reference TRBV5-6 and TRBJ2-5, the full variable domain is DAGVTQSPTHLIKTRGQQVTLRCSPKSGHDTVSWYQQALGQGPQFIFQYYEEEERQRGNFPDRFSGHQFPNYSSELNVNALLLGDSALYLCASSLEPGSGEGETQYFGPGTRLLVL.

V usage is TRBV10-1 and J usage is TRBJ1-5; TRBD1 matches at 7 bases. The CDR3 is 14 amino acids. Germline V gene lookup returns CDR1 WNHNN and CDR2 SYGVQD (reference sequence). Trimming cost V 7 bases and J 6 bases; bases outside gene matches: 9. The CDR3 DNA reads TGCGCCAGCACTAGGGGGCGGGAATTTCAGCCCCAGCATTTT. Translating gives CASTRGREFQPQHF.

The V gene is TRBV6-5, the J gene TRBJ2-7, with TRBD1 matching 8 bases. This CDR3 is built from 15 residues. Per germline, CDR1 MNHEY and CDR2 SVGAGI. The ends lost 2 bases at V and 7 bases at J; junction bases unmatched: 10. The CDR3, as DNA: TGTGCCAGCAGTTACGGGGGACAGGCTTTCTCGGAGCAGTACTTC. It yields the protein CASSYGGQAFSEQYF.

This chain's CDR3 is CASSLGQGAGYGYTF. CDR3 DNA sequence: TGTGCCAGCAGCTTGGGACAGGGGGCGGGCTATGGCTACACCTTC. This chain connects TRBV7-8 to TRBJ1-2, with TRBD1 matching 12 bases. The junction had 3 bases not matched to a gene; V was cut back by 3 bases and J by 4 bases. CDR1 is SGHVS, CDR2 FQNEAQ, per germline. The CDR3 length is 15 residues.

The genes are TRBV7-9 and TRBJ1-4; no clear D. V shed 2 bases and J shed 11 bases, with 12 bases lying between them. This CDR3 is 13 amino acids long. Germline V gene data show CDR1 as SEHNR and CDR2 as FQNEAQ (reference sequence). DNA for the CDR3: TGTGCCAGCAGCTTATACCGGAACCACAAACTGTTTTTT. This gives the protein CASSLYRNHKLFF.

This clone is classed as hyperexpanded. V usage is TRBV10-3 and J usage is TRBJ2-7, with D possibly being TRBD1 (6 bases). The CDR3 is 13 amino acids. V dropped 2 bases and J dropped 4 bases, with 9 bases sitting between them. CDR1 and CDR2 from the germline V gene are ENHRY and SYGVKD. In DNA, the CDR3 is TGTGCCATCAGTGAGGGACAGACATACGAGCAGTACTTC. Translation: CAISEGQTYEQYF.

This clone was counted only a few times. The chain has TRBV25-1 and TRBJ2-7; D may be TRBD2 (6 bases). CDR3 size: 16 residues. Trimming took off 2 bases at V and 5 bases at J, with 19 bases between the two ends. Germline assignment: CDR1 MGHDK and CDR2 SYGVNS. Written as DNA, the CDR3 is TGTGCCAGCAGTGAAAGCGCTAGCGTCCTCATAGACGAGCAGTACTTC. Residues: CASSESASVLIDEQYF.

The chain has TRBV7-6 and TRBJ2-3; TRBD2 matches at 10 bases. Looked up from germline, CDR1 is SGHVS and CDR2 is FNYEAQ. The V gene end was trimmed by 2 bases and the J gene end by 2 bases; junction bases not matched to a gene: 10. The CDR3 length is 18 residues. The CDR3 region has the DNA TGTGCCAGCAGCTTAAAGTCCCCACTAGCGGGGTCCACAGATACGCAGTATTTT. It codes for CASSLKSPLAGSTDTQYF. Drawing the rest from reference TRBV7-6 and TRBJ2-3, the complete variable domain is GAGVSQSPRYKVTKRGQDVALRCDPISGHVSLYWYRQALGQGPEFLTYFNYEAQQDKSGLPNDRFSAERPEGSISTLTIQRTEQRDSAMYRCASSLKSPLAGSTDTQYFGPGTRLTVL.

This clone was seen only once. At one boundary the junction diverges from the germline segment, which might be a read error. This rearrangement joins TRBV12-3 or TRBV12-4 to TRBJ2-1; D is unresolved. This CDR3 region has 11 residues. CDR3 loop: CASSLDKEQFF. The DNA for the CDR3 is TGTGCCAGCAGCCTAGACAAAGAGCAGTTCTTC.

The chain recombines TRBV3-1 (or the pseudogene TRBV3-2) with TRBJ1-2; a weak D match, TRBD1 (5 bases). CDR3 size: 14 residues. The V gene's germline CDR1 is LGHDT and CDR2 YNNKEL (reference sequence). Trimming removed 2 bases at V and 4 bases at J, with 11 bases between. CDR3 sequence: CASSQLGQGYGYTF. Here the CDR3 DNA reads TGTGCCAGCAGCCAATTGGGGCAGGGCTATGGCTACACCTTC.

The chain has TRBV7-9 and TRBJ2-3; the D is unclear. CDR1 and CDR2 (germline): SEHNR, FQNEAQ (reference sequence). This CDR3 contains 15 residues. V lost 5 bases and J lost 3, with 15 bases in between. The CDR3 sequence is CASSPSKAATDTQYF. DNA for the CDR3: TGTGCCAGCAGCCCGTCCAAGGCGGCTACAGATACGCAGTATTTT.

The chain employs TRBV3-1 (or the pseudogene TRBV3-2) and TRBJ2-7; 10 nucleotides agree with TRBD1. The CDR3 length is 15 residues. The V segment lost 1 base and the J segment 7 bases; nucleotides outside the gene matches: 7. Germline CDR1 is LGHDT and CDR2 is YNNKEL (reference sequence). CDR3 sequence: CASSQATGGAGEQYF. DNA of the CDR3: TGTGCCAGCAGCCAAGCGACAGGGGGCGCGGGGGAGCAGTACTTC.

The gene calls are TRBV19 and TRBJ2-3, with TRBD2 matching 14 bases. Germline V gives CDR1 LNHDA, CDR2 SQIVND (reference sequence). Trimming cost V 0 bases and J 4 bases; bases outside gene matches: 6. The CDR3 runs 18 residues. CDR3 amino acids: CASSIETSGRAYADTQYF. The CDR3 nucleotides are TGTGCCAGTAGTATAGAGACTAGCGGGAGGGCCTATGCAGATACGCAGTATTTT.

The rearrangement joins TRBV9 to TRBJ1-2; D is uncertain. The V gene lost 2 bases and the J gene lost 8 bases, with 22 bases spanning the gap. Germline V lookup: CDR1 SGDLS, CDR2 YYNGEE. The CDR3 sequence is 16 residues long. The CDR3 nucleotides are TGTGCCAGCAGCGTCTGGGATTCCTTCGAGGTTCGAGGCTACACCTTC. It yields the protein CASSVWDSFEVRGYTF. Drawing the rest from reference TRBV9 and TRBJ1-2, the complete variable domain is DSGVTQTPKHLITATGQRVTLRCSPRSGDLSVYWYQQSLDQGLQFLIQYYNGEERAKGNILERFSAQQFPDLHSELNLSSLELGDSALYFCASSVWDSFEVRGYTFGSGTRLTVV.

Concerning this clone itself: Other DNA sequences from this sample encode an identical CDR3 as well. The rearrangement uses TRBV7-2 and TRBJ2-3; 9 bases match TRBD2. The V gene end was trimmed by 2 bases and the J gene end by 5 bases; junction bases not matched to a gene: 5. Looked up from germline, CDR1 is SGHTA and CDR2 is FQGNSA. The CDR3 sequence is 15 residues long. The CDR3 nucleotides are TGTGCCAGCAGCTTAACGGGCGGGAGGGGAGATACGCAGTATTTT. It is translated as CASSLTGGRGDTQYF.